These 28 T cell receptor beta chains share one sample of origin, sequenced in a study of PD-1 blockade in classical Hodgkin lymphoma. Time point specified: cycle 4 day 1 (C4D1), after five to seven weeks of nivolumab. In every patient, relapse followed autologous stem cell transplantation, while exposure to brentuximab vedotin differed. CD4+ T cells were purified from thawed PBMCs by negative selection. The data were produced by immunoSEQ multiplex PCR, yet TCRdb's version contains in-frame clones alone and is incomplete. Here the sample spans approximately 28,000 clones, over 75% being singletons. The starting material was CD4+ T cells from blood, obtained before the fourth cycle of nivolumab. The receptors stem from a human donor with classical Hodgkin lymphoma.

The chain carries TRBV28 and TRBJ2-7; TRBD1 might be the D (5 bases). Trimming shortened V by 2 bases and J by 2 bases, and 7 bases separated the two germline ends. Per germline, CDR1 MDHEN and CDR2 SYDVKM. This CDR3 region has 13 residues. The CDR3 DNA sequence: TGTGCCAGCAGTTTAGGGGCTCCCTACGAGCAGTACTTC. This codes for CASSLGAPYEQYF. Supplemented by reference TRBV28 and TRBJ2-7, the full variable domain reads DVKVTQSSRYLVKRTGEKVFLECVQDMDHENMFWYRQDPGLGLRLIYFSYDVKMKEKGDIPEGYSVSREKKERFSLILESASTNQTSMYLCASSLGAPYEQYFGPGTRLTVT.

The V call is TRBV5-1, the J call TRBJ2-7, with a tentative D call TRBD1 (5 bases). The CDR3 length is 15 residues. V was pared by 0 bases and J by 2 bases, with 12 bases between. In germline, CDR1 is SGHRS, CDR2 YFSETQ. The CDR3 sequence is CASSLGRTLTYEQYF. For the CDR3, the DNA is TGCGCCAGCAGCTTGGGTCGGACACTCACCTACGAGCAGTACTTC.

V is TRBV7-2 and J is TRBJ2-5; 11 bases align to TRBD2. In germline, CDR1 is SGHTA, CDR2 FQGNSA. Germline trimming cut 5 bases from V and 5 bases from J; bases unmatched to any gene: 7. This CDR3 is 15 amino acids long. The CDR3: CASSGTSGSSETQYF. The CDR3 DNA sequence: TGTGCCAGCAGCGGTACTAGCGGGAGTTCGGAGACCCAGTACTTC.

The chain links TRBV11-1 to TRBJ1-4; D gene ambiguous. The CDR3 is 16 residues long. Per germline, CDR1 SGHAT and CDR2 FQDESV (reference sequence). Trimming removed 1 base at V and 0 bases at J, with 9 bases between. The CDR3 nucleotides are TGTGCCAGCAGCTTAGAGCCCTTCGCAACTAATGAAAAACTGTTTTTT. Its protein product is CASSLEPFATNEKLFF.

The CDR3 loop is CASSTNRGNEQFF. The CDR3 nucleotides read TGTGCCAGTAGTACGAACAGGGGCAATGAGCAGTTCTTC. This sequence joins TRBV19 and TRBJ2-1; 7 nucleotides match TRBD1. The CDR3 covers 13 residues. Germline V gene data show CDR1 as LNHDA and CDR2 as SQIVND (reference sequence). V trimming: 4 bases; J trimming: 6 bases; junction bases outside the gene matches: 3.

This chain connects TRBV28 to TRBJ1-5; D gene ambiguous. CDR3 length equals 18 residues. V lost 6 bases and J 5 bases, leaving 26 bases between the germline ends. From germline, CDR1 is MDHEN and CDR2 SYDVKM. As DNA, the CDR3 is TGTGCCAGCAGCCTACGATCGGTTTTTGGGGATATCCATCAGCCCCAGCATTTT. Protein sequence: CASSLRSVFGDIHQPQHF.

The chain employs TRBV27 and TRBJ1-3; no clear D. CDR1 and CDR2 (germline): MNHEY, SMNVEV (reference sequence). Deletions cut 0 bases from V and 0 bases from J, with 6 bases between. The CDR3 consists of 15 residues. CDR3 bases: TGTGCCAGCAGTTTATCGGGCAGCTCTGGAAACACCATATATTTT. Translated, it gives CASSLSGSSGNTIYF.

The J gene is TRBJ1-6, the V gene TRBV6-1; D is undetermined. Trimming left V 7 bases short and J 7 bases short, with 17 bases between. Germline V gene data show CDR1 as MNHNS and CDR2 as SASEGT. The CDR3 consists of 15 residues. This CDR3 is CASTGWAGGNSPLHF. The CDR3 DNA reads TGTGCCAGCACGGGTTGGGCGGGAGGCAATTCACCCCTCCACTTT.

The V gene is TRBV18, the J gene TRBJ2-7, with D possibly being TRBD1 or TRBD2 (5 bases each). The CDR3 is made up of 14 amino acids. Looked up from germline, CDR1 is KGHSH and CDR2 is LQKENI. V lost 3 bases and J 2 bases, leaving 11 bases between the germline ends. The CDR3 DNA follows: TGTGCCAGCTCACCTCGGGACCTCCCCTACGAGCAGTACTTC. Translation gives CASSPRDLPYEQYF. Together with reference TRBV18 and TRBJ2-7, the CDR3 gives the full variable domain: NAGVMQNPRHLVRRRGQEARLRCSPMKGHSHVYWYRQLPEEGLKFMVYLQKENIIDESGMPKERFSAEFPKEGPSILRIQQVVRGDSAAYFCASSPRDLPYEQYFGPGTRLTVT.

V usage is TRBV9 and J usage is TRBJ2-5; D is possibly TRBD2 (5 bases). V lost 4 bases, J lost 7 bases, and 17 bases lay in between. The CDR3 extends over 14 amino acids. Germline lookup yields CDR1 SGDLS and CDR2 YYNGEE. Here the CDR3 DNA reads TGTGCCAGCAGCCCCGGGGTAGGCCGAGGGACCCAGTACTTC. Amino acid sequence: CASSPGVGRGTQYF.

This clone has more than one count but fewer than ten. The V gene is TRBV11-2, the J gene TRBJ2-7, with D possibly matching TRBD1 (6 bases). Between the trimmed V and J ends, which lost 5 bases and 6 bases, there was a span of 14 bases. The CDR3 runs to 13 residues. Germline lookup yields CDR1 SGHAT and CDR2 FQNNGV. The CDR3 here is CASSTWTAGEQYF. The CDR3 DNA follows: TGTGCCAGCAGCACCTGGACAGCCGGCGAGCAGTACTTC.

This chain joins TRBV4-1 and TRBJ2-1, with 7 bases aligning to TRBD1. CDR1 is MGHRA and CDR2 is YSYEKL in the germline V gene. V shed 1 base, J shed 4 bases, and the junction held 7 bases outside the gene matches. The CDR3 contains 16 residues. The CDR3 region has the DNA TGCGCCAGCAGCCAAGGGGTAGGGGGCAGATACAATGAGCAGTTCTTC. It codes for CASSQGVGGRYNEQFF.

This chain joins TRBV18 and TRBJ2-3; maybe TRBD1 (5 bases). The CDR3 runs to 13 residues. Looked up from germline, CDR1 is KGHSH and CDR2 is LQKENI. The V end was cut by 4 bases, the J end by 3 bases, with 8 bases between. The CDR3 sequence is CASSQGATDTQYF. CDR3 DNA: TGTGCCAGCTCACAAGGGGCAACAGATACGCAGTATTTT. The full variable domain, rest sourced from reference TRBV18 and TRBJ2-3, is NAGVMQNPRHLVRRRGQEARLRCSPMKGHSHVYWYRQLPEEGLKFMVYLQKENIIDESGMPKERFSAEFPKEGPSILRIQQVVRGDSAAYFCASSQGATDTQYFGPGTRLTVL.

The chain has TRBV11-2 and TRBJ2-1; D not certain. The CDR3 consists of 11 residues. Trimming took 8 bases from V and 0 from J, leaving 2 bases between them. Germline V lookup: CDR1 SGHAT, CDR2 FQNNGV. CDR3 coding DNA: TGTGCCAGCGGCTCCTACAATGAGCAGTTCTTC. It specifies CASGSYNEQFF.

This sequence joins TRBV25-1 and TRBJ2-2; D is uncertain. V lost 4 bases to trimming and J lost 9 bases, with 12 bases between them. The CDR3 spans 13 residues. Germline CDR1 and CDR2: MGHDK and SYGVNS. For the CDR3, the DNA is TGTGCCAGCAGTGCGATAGGAGCGTGGGAGCTGTTTTTT. It is translated as CASSAIGAWELFF.

The V call is TRBV28, the J call TRBJ2-5; possibly TRBD1 for D (8 bases). The germline CDR1 and CDR2 sequences are MDHEN and SYDVKM. The CDR3 extends over 14 amino acids. V was trimmed by 7 bases and J by 5 bases, leaving 17 bases between them. The CDR3 DNA is TGTGCCAGCAAATCCGGACAGGGAGGGGAGACCCAGTACTTC. This codes for CASKSGQGGETQYF.

V usage is TRBV11-2 and J usage is TRBJ2-2; D is ambiguous. The CDR3 has 13 residues. The ends were cut back, 0 bases at V and 8 bases at J, with 7 bases in the middle. CDR1 is SGHAT and CDR2 is FQNNGV in the germline V gene. CDR3 DNA sequence: TGTGCCAGCAGCTTAGATCGGAAAGGGGAGCTGTTTTTT. Residues: CASSLDRKGELFF.

The rearrangement links TRBV21-1 to TRBJ2-7; the table's D call TRBD1 went unverified against the DNA. TRBV21-1 is flagged as a pseudogene. The CDR3 has 13 amino acids. The CDR3 is CASSKAAVCEQYF. CDR3 in DNA: TGTGCCAGCAGCAAAGCGGCAGTATGTGAGCAGTACTTC.

This clone was picked up a small number of times. The chain joins TRBV6-5 to TRBJ1-3, with 7 bases matching TRBD1. The CDR3 runs to 15 residues. Germline CDR1 reads MNHEY; CDR2 reads SVGAGI. The trim removed 6 bases at V and 5 bases at J, leaving 10 bases unmatched. CDR3 loop: CASRFGQAGRNTIYF. Here the CDR3 DNA reads TGTGCCAGCAGATTTGGACAGGCCGGACGAAACACCATATATTTT.

The rearrangement uses TRBV7-2 and TRBJ2-7; TRBD2 matches at 7 bases. The CDR3 extends over 15 amino acids. CDR1 is SGHTA and CDR2 is FQGNSA in the germline V gene. The V and J ends lost 2 bases and 4 bases, in that order; junction bases with no gene match: 8. The CDR3 DNA reads as TGTGCCAGCAGCTTATTTGGGACTAACAATTACGAGCAGTACTTC. This gives the protein CASSLFGTNNYEQYF.

V gene TRBV29-1 combines with J gene TRBJ2-7; 9 positions agree with TRBD2. Germline assignment: CDR1 SQVTM and CDR2 ANQGSEA. V gave up 8 bases and J gave up 3 bases; unmatched junction bases: 8. The CDR3 has 13 residues. For the CDR3, the DNA is TGCAGCATACGGACTAGCGTTAACTACGAGCAGTACTTC. Residues: CSIRTSVNYEQYF.

This clone was counted between two and nine times. This chain links TRBV7-3 with TRBJ1-2; D perhaps matches TRBD1 (6 bases). V gave up 2 bases and J gave up 5 bases, with 15 bases separating them. The CDR3 is 15 residues long. The germline CDR1 and CDR2 sequences are SGHTA and FQGTGA. The CDR3 loop reads CASSLFPGEGYGYTF. The DNA of the CDR3 is TGTGCCAGCAGCTTATTTCCAGGGGAAGGGTATGGCTACACCTTC.

The V call is TRBV7-3, the J call TRBJ2-3, with TRBD2 matching over 11 bases. The CDR3 has 15 amino acids. Germline trimming cut 5 bases from V and 3 bases from J; bases unmatched to any gene: 4. The V gene's germline CDR1 is SGHTA and CDR2 FQGTGA. Here the CDR3 DNA reads TGTGCCAGCAGCCCCCGACTAGCGGGGACAGATACGCAGTATTTT. Translating gives CASSPRLAGTDTQYF.

Note on this clone: One end of the junction does not line up with germline, which may come from a read error. The genes are TRBV29-1 and TRBJ1-1, with 10 bases lining up with TRBD1. Germline values: CDR1 SQVTM, CDR2 ANQGSEA. The CDR3 is 16 amino acids. CDR3 in DNA: TGCAGCGTTGAAGCCCCGGACAGGGGGATGAAAACTGAAGCTTTCTTT. Protein sequence: CSVEAPDRGMKTEAFF.

A single count supports this clone. This rearrangement joins TRBV4-1 to TRBJ2-4, with 10 positions matching TRBD2. Germline CDR1 reads MGHRA; CDR2 reads YSYEKL. The CDR3 covers 15 residues. Germline trimming cut 7 bases from V and 5 bases from J; bases unmatched to any gene: 8. DNA for the CDR3: TGCGCCAGCAACCCTAGCGGGAGAGGGGAAAACATTCAGTACTTC. Amino acids: CASNPSGRGENIQYF.

The V and J genes are TRBV18 and TRBJ1-1, with D perhaps matching TRBD1 (6 bases). V shed 3 bases and J shed 5 bases, with 10 bases lying between them. There are 13 residues in the CDR3. The germline V gene has CDR1 KGHSH and CDR2 LQKENI. The CDR3 sequence is CASSPGARTEAFF. The DNA for the CDR3 is TGTGCCAGCTCACCGGGGGCTCGGACTGAAGCTTTCTTT.

A single count supports this clone. The gene calls are TRBV6-6 and TRBJ2-7, with D possibly called TRBD1 or TRBD2 (6 bases each). Germline CDR1 is MNHNY and CDR2 is SVGAGI (reference sequence). This CDR3 contains 16 residues. V shed 5 bases and J shed 6 bases, with 23 bases lying between them. The CDR3 region is CASSTPSRGAGTEQYF. CDR3 coding DNA: TGTGCCAGCAGTACCCCCTCGAGGGGGGCGGGTACCGAGCAGTACTTC.

The chain has TRBV19 and TRBJ2-3; 7 bases line up with TRBD1. Trimming cost V 6 bases and J 2 bases; bases outside gene matches: 5. The CDR3 totals 14 residues. Germline V gives CDR1 LNHDA, CDR2 SQIVND (reference sequence). The CDR3 DNA follows: TGTGCCAGTAGAGACGGGACAGCCACAGATACGCAGTATTTT. As protein: CASRDGTATDTQYF.